These 6 T cell receptor beta chains share one sample of origin, sequenced in a study of T cell responses to AZD1222 COVID-19 vaccine. The method was immunoSEQ multiplex PCR; TCRdb's version includes in-frame clones alone and lacks a portion of them. There are around 100,000 clones in the sample; around 96% occur only once, and around 2% lies in the top ten. The sample here was peripheral blood, taken on day 0 of AZD1222 vaccination. The receptors come from an adult in good health.

V gene TRBV16 combines with J gene TRBJ1-1; no definite D call. Trimming cost V 5 bases and J 4 bases, with 11 bases left between them. The CDR3 totals 13 residues. Per germline, CDR1 KGHSY and CDR2 FQNENV. The DNA for the CDR3 is TGTGCCAGCAGCAGGCCTGGCCTCACTGAAGCTTTCTTT. Translating gives CASSRPGLTEAFF.

The chain carries TRBV28 and TRBJ1-1; no clear D gene. The CDR3 is 14 residues long. Germline CDR1 and CDR2: MDHEN and SYDVKM. V was trimmed by 8 bases and J by 7 bases, leaving 20 bases between them. Here the CDR3 reads CASFALRVIGEAFF. Here the CDR3 DNA reads TGTGCCAGCTTTGCCCTCCGGGTTATCGGTGAAGCTTTCTTT.

This chain uses TRBV12-1 with TRBJ1-1; the table's D call of TRBD1 was not tested on the DNA. TRBV12-1 has pseudogene status. CDR3 length: 16 residues. CDR3 protein: CASSTVSGQYKAEAFF. The DNA of the CDR3 is TGTGCCAGCAGCACCGTCTCGGGACAGTATAAGGCTGAAGCTTTCTTT.

This rearrangement joins TRBV7-9 to TRBJ1-2, with a tentative D call TRBD1 (6 bases). Trimming shortened V by 0 bases and J by 6 bases, and 14 bases separated the two germline ends. There are 15 residues in the CDR3. Germline CDR1 reads SEHNR; CDR2 reads FQNEAQ (reference sequence). The CDR3 region has the DNA TGTGCCAGCAGCTTAGCGGGGGGCTCTAGGGATGGCTACACCTTC. This gives the protein CASSLAGGSRDGYTF.

The J gene is TRBJ2-5, the V gene TRBV28; 9 nucleotides match TRBD1. CDR1 MDHEN and CDR2 SYDVKM come from the germline V gene. The ends lost 6 bases at V and 5 bases at J; junction bases unmatched: 13. This CDR3 has 16 amino acids. The DNA for the CDR3 is TGTGCCAGCAGCGAAGACGGGACAGGGCGAGGGGAGACCCAGTACTTC. Protein: CASSEDGTGRGETQYF.

The chain is built from TRBV7-2 and TRBJ1-1, with no clear D. V dropped 6 bases and J dropped 4 bases, with 24 bases sitting between them. The CDR3 runs to 17 residues. CDR1 is SGHTA, CDR2 FQGNSA, per germline. The CDR3 sequence: CASRSSAAGVGSTEAFF. Written as DNA, the CDR3 is TGTGCCAGCAGATCATCGGCGGCCGGGGTCGGTTCCACTGAAGCTTTCTTT.